This TCR beta chain appears in the sequencing data of a study of shared clonotypes between healthy human individuals. General study results and limits: Among several donors, about 5% of naive CD4 clonotypes were found in common.

CDR3 size: 16 residues. The germline V and J ends were trimmed by 6 bases and 1 base, with 15 bases remaining between them. In germline, CDR1 is MDHEN, CDR2 SYDVKM. Positive CCR7 selection of CD45RO-negative cells yielded the naive CD8 cells, and terminally differentiated effector memory CD45RA+ cells were excluded. The table came from immunoSEQ multiplex PCR; TCRdb's copy has only in-frame clones and leaves some out. The sample includes about 2.1 million clones, just under 95% of them seen just once. Points on this clone: Its antigen is unidentified.

The clonotype comes from a man between 18 and 29 years old in good health. Some clones in this sample may be carry-over from other donors' samples. Sequencing was performed on naive CD8+ T cells from PBMCs. The chain combines TRBV28 with TRBJ2-2; TRBD1 might be the D (6 bases). For the CDR3, the DNA is TGTGCCAGCAGCCCTAGCCCGGGACAGAACACCGGGGAGCTGTTTTTT. It codes for CASSPSPGQNTGELFF. The variable domain in full, with the rest retrieved from reference TRBV28 and TRBJ2-2, is DVKVTQSSRYLVKRTGEKVFLECVQDMDHENMFWYRQDPGLGLRLIYFSYDVKMKEKGDIPEGYSVSREKKERFSLILESASTNQTSMYLCASSPSPGQNTGELFFGEGSRLTVL.